There are a few counts of the clone carrying this T cell receptor (beta chain). Its antigen is undetermined. The germline V gene encodes CDR1 MGHRA and CDR2 YSYEKL. The CDR3 totals 16 residues. V lost 1 base, J lost 3 bases, and 6 bases stayed unmatched. TCRdb passed the RT-PCR reads through MiXCR, listing each CDR3 protein once. Of about 190,000 distinct CDR3 sequences in the sample, around 15% were seen once. This record comes from a study of response to subunit inactivated influenza vaccine. Broader study findings: The study's authors posited that every seasonal influenza vaccination enlists few new T cells.

The rearrangement joins TRBV4-1 to TRBJ2-7, with 10 nucleotides matching TRBD1. The sequences come from CD8+ T cells sorted from PBMCs, collected around 5 days after vaccination. This TCR was recovered from a man in his fifties or sixties who received an inactivated influenza vaccine. The CDR3 DNA reads as TGCGCCAGCAGCCAAGCCGGGACAGGGGTAAACTACGAGCAGTACTTC. Protein product: CASSQAGTGVNYEQYF.